Following are 31 T cell receptor beta chains from one sample sequenced in a study of regulatory T cells in long-lasting Graves disease. Arm-PCR of CDR3 regions with iRepertoire HTBI primers generated TCR beta libraries. TCRdb re-analysed the multiplex PCR reads in MiXCR, keeping a single row per CDR3 protein. The top ten clones hold approximately 15% of a sample with 400,000 to 450,000 distinct CDR3 sequences, under 15% of them seen once. The time point here: newly diagnosed GD, antithyroid drugs for less than 3 months. From RNA extracted from PBMCs, the TCR library was made. This sample was also put to use in a study of T cells in Graves' hyperthyroidism and ophthalmopathy.

Sample: peripheral blood mononuclear cells (PBMCs), taken at new diagnosis, from a patient treated with antithyroid drugs. Receptor source: a woman aged 25 to 39 with Graves disease.

In this sample, this clonotype turned up many times. The V gene is TRBV3-1, the J gene TRBJ2-3; 14 nucleotides align to TRBD2. This CDR3 comprises 17 residues. CDR1 is LGHDT and CDR2 is YNNKEL in the germline V gene (reference sequence). V gave up 7 bases and J gave up 2 bases; unmatched junction bases: 8. The CDR3 loop reads CASTHRLAGGNTDTQYF. The DNA for the CDR3 is TGTGCCAGCACCCACCGACTAGCGGGAGGGAACACAGATACGCAGTATTTT.

This clonotype was detected many times. The rearrangement joins TRBV10-2 to TRBJ1-1; D is unclear. From germline, CDR1 is WSHSY and CDR2 SAAADI. The germline V and J ends were trimmed by 2 bases and 1 base, with 8 bases remaining between them. The CDR3 consists of 14 residues. The CDR3 sequence: CASSEDTPNTEAFF. As DNA, the CDR3 is TGCGCCAGCAGTGAGGACACCCCGAACACTGAAGCTTTCTTT.

The V and J genes are TRBV19 and TRBJ2-2; the D gene is possibly TRBD1 (6 bases). The CDR3 loop spans 15 amino acids. CDR1 is LNHDA, CDR2 SQIVND, per germline (reference sequence). V was pared by 3 bases and J by 7 bases, with 15 bases between. CDR3 amino acids: CASSIFGGTDGELFF. The CDR3 region has the DNA TGTGCCAGTAGTATCTTTGGGGGCACCGACGGGGAGCTGTTTTTT.

This clonotype showed up many times. The chain has TRBV2 and TRBJ1-6; no clear D. The germline V gene has CDR1 SNHLY and CDR2 FYNNEI. Trimming pared 1 base from V and 8 bases from J, leaving 6 bases between. The CDR3 is made up of 13 amino acids. The CDR3 sequence is CASSEGPDSPLHF. The CDR3 nucleotides read TGTGCCAGCAGTGAAGGGCCGGATTCACCCCTCCACTTT.

This clonotype has at least ten counts. This chain connects TRBV2 to TRBJ2-5, with TRBD2 matching 9 bases. The germline gives CDR1 SNHLY, CDR2 FYNNEI. The CDR3 has 16 amino acids. The J segment lost 5 bases and the V segment lost 7 bases, leaving 14 bases of the junction unmatched. The CDR3 spells CASIRALASGVETQYF. The CDR3 DNA reads as TGTGCCAGCATTCGGGCGCTGGCTAGCGGGGTGGAGACCCAGTACTTC. Full variable domain (outside the CDR3, taken from reference TRBV2 and TRBJ2-5): EPEVTQTPSHQVTQMGQEVILRCVPISNHLYFYWYRQILGQKVEFLVSFYNNEISEKSEIFDDQFSVERPDGSNFTLKIRSTKLEDSAMYFCASIRALASGVETQYFGPGTRLLVL.

There are many counts of this clonotype. J is TRBJ2-5 and V is TRBV27; D gene uncertain. Germline V gene data show CDR1 as MNHEY and CDR2 as SMNVEV (reference sequence). Trimming took off 3 bases at V and 1 base at J, with 6 bases between the two ends. The CDR3 contains 13 residues. The CDR3 nucleotides read TGTGCCAGCAGTTTGGGGTTCCAAGAGACCCAGTACTTC. It yields the protein CASSLGFQETQYF.

This clonotype was counted at least ten times. The V call is TRBV28, the J call TRBJ1-5; D remains unclear. Germline V lookup: CDR1 MDHEN, CDR2 SYDVKM. The CDR3 is made up of 12 amino acids. The ends were cut back, 8 bases at V and 4 bases at J, with 9 bases in the middle. The CDR3, as DNA: TGTGCCAGCTGGGTTTCGAATCAGCCCCAGCATTTT. Its protein product is CASWVSNQPQHF.

This clonotype was seen ten or more times. The chain employs TRBV19 and TRBJ1-1; 8 bases map to TRBD1. The CDR3 covers 15 residues. Per germline, CDR1 LNHDA and CDR2 SQIVND (reference sequence). Trimming at V came to 5 bases and at J to 1 base, leaving 6 bases not matched to a gene. The CDR3: CASSGDRGGNTEAFF. The DNA for the CDR3 is TGTGCCAGTAGTGGAGACAGGGGCGGGAACACTGAAGCTTTCTTT.

The rearrangement joins TRBV5-1 to TRBJ2-3; tentatively, D is TRBD2 (6 bases). Trimming removed 3 bases from V and 5 bases from J, with 13 bases in between. The CDR3 spans 14 residues. Germline V lookup: CDR1 SGHRS, CDR2 YFSETQ. CDR3 coding DNA: TGCGCCAGCAGCTCGGGGACTCATGGAGATACGCAGTATTTT. Its protein product is CASSSGTHGDTQYF.

In this sample, this clonotype turned up many times. The chain joins TRBV11-3 to TRBJ1-1; D not certain. Trimming pared 3 bases from V and 6 bases from J, leaving 8 bases between. The CDR3 has 12 residues. Germline CDR1 reads SGHNT; CDR2 reads YENEEA. The CDR3 here is CASSFMGAEAFF. In DNA, the CDR3 is TGTGCCAGCAGCTTTATGGGAGCTGAAGCTTTCTTT.

This clonotype appeared many times. This chain uses TRBV20-1 with TRBJ2-2; either TRBD1 or TRBD2 may fit D (5 bases each). The CDR3 length is 15 residues. Germline V CDR1 and CDR2: DFQATT, SNEGSKA (reference sequence). Trimming cost V 3 bases and J 5 bases, with 16 bases left between them. Written as DNA, the CDR3 is TGCAGTGCTAGGGTTCAGGGACGGTCGACCGGGGAGCTGTTTTTT. Translation gives CSARVQGRSTGELFF.

This clonotype was seen a few times. The V call is TRBV20-1, the J call TRBJ1-2; 9 positions agree with TRBD1. Germline loops: CDR1 DFQATT, CDR2 SNEGSKA (reference sequence). This CDR3 comprises 12 residues. V dropped 5 bases and J dropped 5; count of bases not matched to a gene: 3. Here the CDR3 DNA reads TGCAGTGCTGGTGGACAGGGGTATGGCTACACCTTC. Amino acid sequence: CSAGGQGYGYTF.

This clonotype occurred once. A much more abundant neighbour one base away suggests this may be a read error. This sequence joins TRBV6-5 and TRBJ2-1; the match to TRBD2 covers 8 bases. Germline values: CDR1 MNHEY, CDR2 SVGAGI. CDR3 length: 17 amino acids. For the CDR3, the DNA is TGTGTCAGCAGTTACTCCCCGCAGCGGGAGTTTTACAATGAGCAGTTCTTC. This translates into CVSSYSPQREFYNEQFF.

This clonotype was observed many times. Here the CDR3 DNA reads TGTGCCAGCAGTGAATATAGCGGGAGCTCCTACAATGAGCAGTTCTTC. Amino acids: CASSEYSGSSYNEQFF. The rearrangement uses TRBV25-1 and TRBJ2-1; 9 positions match TRBD2. V shed 0 bases and J 0 bases; nucleotides not matched to a gene: 0. The germline gives CDR1 MGHDK, CDR2 SYGVNS. The CDR3 loop spans 16 amino acids.

The table lists this clonotype with a few counts. V and J are TRBV5-5 and TRBJ2-6; no clear D gene. Trimming took 0 bases from V and 4 from J, leaving 5 bases between them. The CDR3 has 14 amino acids. Per the germline V gene, CDR1 is SGHKS and CDR2 is YYEKEE (reference sequence). CDR3 DNA sequence: TGTGCCAGCAGCTTGGGATACGGGGCCAACGTCCTGACTTTC. This sequence encodes CASSLGYGANVLTF.

This clonotype was seen ten or more times. The J gene is TRBJ2-5, the V gene TRBV6-1, with a possible D match to TRBD2 (6 bases). The germline V and J ends were trimmed by 5 bases and 4 bases, with 17 bases remaining between them. The CDR3 has 15 residues. In germline, CDR1 is MNHNS, CDR2 SASEGT. Written as DNA, the CDR3 is TGTGCCAGCAGTCTTATGACCGGAGCGGGAGAGACCCAGTACTTC. Translation gives CASSLMTGAGETQYF.

A few counts support this clonotype. The gene calls are TRBV5-1 and TRBJ2-7; D might be TRBD1 (5 bases). Trimming removed 6 bases from V and 1 base from J, with 11 bases in between. Looked up from germline, CDR1 is SGHRS and CDR2 is YFSETQ. This CDR3 region has 13 residues. The CDR3 coding sequence is TGCGCCAGCAACGAACCAGGGTCCTACGAGCAGTACTTC. Translating it yields CASNEPGSYEQYF.

In its sample, this clonotype was seen many times. The gene calls are TRBV7-9 and TRBJ2-7; 8 nucleotides line up with TRBD2. Germline CDR1 reads SEHNR; CDR2 reads FQNEAQ (reference sequence). The CDR3 extends over 16 amino acids. With V trimmed by 1 base and J by 3 bases, 8 bases remained unmatched. In DNA form, the CDR3 reads TGTGCCAGCAGCTTAGTAATGCCTAGCGGGTTCTACGAGCAGTACTTC. Protein product: CASSLVMPSGFYEQYF.

This chain links TRBV13 with TRBJ2-3; the D is unclear. Trimming took 0 bases from V and 1 from J, leaving 5 bases between them. CDR3 length: 14 amino acids. Looked up from germline, CDR1 is PRHDT and CDR2 is FYEKMQ (reference sequence). The CDR3 DNA follows: TGTGCCAGCAGCTTAGGGATAGGCACAGATACGCAGTATTTT. It yields the protein CASSLGIGTDTQYF.

This clonotype was detected many times. V gene TRBV7-2 combines with J gene TRBJ2-1; the match to TRBD2 covers 14 bases. This CDR3 has 14 residues. V shed 2 bases and J 15 bases; nucleotides not matched to a gene: 6. Germline assignment: CDR1 SGHTA and CDR2 FQGNSA. In DNA, the CDR3 is TGTGCCAGCAGCTTACCGGGACTAGCGGGGGAGGTGTTCTTC. Its translation: CASSLPGLAGEVFF.

This clonotype was recorded many times. The chain is built from TRBV20-1 and TRBJ1-1; TRBD1 might be the D (6 bases). The CDR3 has 16 residues. Germline CDR1 and CDR2: DFQATT and SNEGSKA (reference sequence). Trimming removed 4 bases at V and 6 bases at J, with 24 bases between. CDR3 sequence: CSAIPLGGLSDAEAFF. CDR3 DNA sequence: TGCAGTGCTATACCTTTGGGGGGGCTGAGTGACGCTGAAGCTTTCTTT.

The V call is TRBV30, the J call TRBJ2-7, with TRBD1 matching 9 bases. The germline V gene encodes CDR1 GTSNPN and CDR2 SVGIG (reference sequence). This CDR3 contains 13 residues. The DNA of the CDR3 is TGTGCTTCTTTGGACAGGGGAGAGCGTAGGAAGTACTTC. It specifies CASLDRGERRKYF.

This clonotype has a count of ten or more. J is TRBJ2-5 and V is TRBV28; D ambiguous. Looked up from germline, CDR1 is MDHEN and CDR2 is SYDVKM. CDR3 size: 12 residues. V gave up 1 base and J gave up 14 bases, with 14 bases separating them. The DNA for the CDR3 is TGTGCCAGCAGTTTATTAGGTCTATTCCCTTACTTC. As protein: CASSLLGLFPYF.

The DNA of the CDR3 is TGTGCCAGCAGTAGTTTGGGGGCAGATACGCAGTATTTT. This gives the protein CASSSLGADTQYF. The V gene is TRBV27, the J gene TRBJ2-3; D is possibly TRBD1 or TRBD2 (5 bases each). The CDR3 is 13 amino acids. Germline V lookup: CDR1 MNHEY, CDR2 SMNVEV (reference sequence). Trimming took 5 bases from V and 4 from J, leaving 10 bases between them.

This clonotype occurred many times. J is TRBJ2-3 and V is TRBV28; 11 bases align to TRBD2. J was trimmed by 4 bases and V by 6 bases; bases with no gene match: 6. Germline V gene sequence: CDR1 MDHEN, CDR2 SYDVKM. The CDR3 runs to 15 residues. The CDR3 here is CASSGEGLAADTQYF. The CDR3 coding sequence is TGTGCCAGCAGCGGGGAGGGACTAGCGGCAGATACGCAGTATTTT.

V is TRBV7-2 and J is TRBJ2-3; tentatively, D is TRBD2 (6 bases). Germline loops: CDR1 SGHTA, CDR2 FQGNSA. Trimming took 1 base from V and 0 from J, leaving 8 bases between them. The CDR3 covers 15 residues. This CDR3 reads CASSLGLVSTDTQYF. CDR3 bases: TGTGCCAGCAGCTTAGGACTAGTCAGCACAGATACGCAGTATTTT. Based on the CDR3 plus reference TRBV7-2 and TRBJ2-3, the full variable domain is GAGVSQSPSNKVTEKGKDVELRCDPISGHTALYWYRQSLGQGLEFLIYFQGNSAPDKSGLPSDRFSAERTGGSVSTLTIQRTQQEDSAVYLCASSLGLVSTDTQYFGPGTRLTVL.

Many counts were recorded for this clonotype. The chain carries TRBV11-3 and TRBJ1-1; D is perhaps TRBD1 (6 bases). V was pared by 5 bases and J by 1 base, with 11 bases between. This CDR3 has 14 amino acids. Germline CDR1 SGHNT, CDR2 YENEEA. The CDR3 loop is CASSTPDRNTEAFF. The CDR3 DNA is TGTGCCAGCAGCACCCCGGACAGGAACACTGAAGCTTTCTTT.

This clonotype came up many times. This chain links TRBV29-1 with TRBJ2-7, with 7 positions matching TRBD1. The CDR3 is 13 amino acids. CDR1 is SQVTM, CDR2 ANQGSEA, per germline. The junction had 8 bases not matched to a gene; V was cut back by 6 bases and J by 3 bases. The CDR3 is CSVRDRERYEQYF. Here the CDR3 DNA reads TGCAGCGTCCGCGACAGGGAACGCTACGAGCAGTACTTC.

The chain links TRBV20-1 to TRBJ1-5, with TRBD1 matching over 7 bases. Germline CDR1 DFQATT, CDR2 SNEGSKA (reference sequence). The CDR3 is 15 residues long. V shed 0 bases and J 9 bases; nucleotides not matched to a gene: 11. This chain's CDR3 is CSARDGGTAVGPQHF. DNA of the CDR3: TGCAGTGCTAGAGATGGTGGGACAGCCGTTGGGCCCCAGCATTTT.

This clonotype was observed many times. This chain uses TRBV18 with TRBJ2-3, with D possibly TRBD2 on 5 matching bases. CDR3 size: 13 residues. The V end lost 5 bases, the J end lost 2 bases, and 8 bases lay between the germline ends. CDR1 is KGHSH, CDR2 LQKENI, per germline. The CDR3 region is CASSERNTDTQYF. The CDR3 region has the DNA TGTGCCAGCTCAGAGCGGAACACAGATACGCAGTATTTT.

This clonotype was seen at least ten times. The CDR3 nucleotides are TGTGCCAGTAGCGGGACCGGGAGTGCAGATACGCAGTATTTT. Its protein product is CASSGTGSADTQYF. The chain joins TRBV19 to TRBJ2-3; D might be TRBD2 (6 bases). The CDR3 covers 14 residues. Trimming stripped 6 bases from V and 4 bases from J, with 14 bases between. The germline V gene has CDR1 LNHDA and CDR2 SQIVND (reference sequence).